This record covers a single T cell receptor beta chain. The data originate from a study of cytomegalovirus exposure and HLA in healthy donors. The PCR contained 60 Vbeta and 13 Jbeta primers. Libraries were prepared by immunoSEQ multiplex PCR; TCRdb keeps only in-frame clonotypes and omits some of them. The table lists under 150,000 clones, approximately 80% of them singletons. This CDR3 has 15 amino acids. The V segment lost 5 bases and the J segment 8 bases; nucleotides outside the gene matches: 7. CDR1 is SEHNR, CDR2 FQNEAQ, per germline (reference sequence). The sequenced sample consisted of PBMCs. The V call is TRBV7-9, the J call TRBJ1-6; 9 nucleotides agree with TRBD1. The origin of this receptor is a boy between 2 and 15 years old in good health and CMV-seronegative. CDR3 bases: TGTGCCAGCAGCCCCCGGGACAGGGAGGATTCACCCCTCCACTTT. Amino acids: CASSPRDREDSPLHF.